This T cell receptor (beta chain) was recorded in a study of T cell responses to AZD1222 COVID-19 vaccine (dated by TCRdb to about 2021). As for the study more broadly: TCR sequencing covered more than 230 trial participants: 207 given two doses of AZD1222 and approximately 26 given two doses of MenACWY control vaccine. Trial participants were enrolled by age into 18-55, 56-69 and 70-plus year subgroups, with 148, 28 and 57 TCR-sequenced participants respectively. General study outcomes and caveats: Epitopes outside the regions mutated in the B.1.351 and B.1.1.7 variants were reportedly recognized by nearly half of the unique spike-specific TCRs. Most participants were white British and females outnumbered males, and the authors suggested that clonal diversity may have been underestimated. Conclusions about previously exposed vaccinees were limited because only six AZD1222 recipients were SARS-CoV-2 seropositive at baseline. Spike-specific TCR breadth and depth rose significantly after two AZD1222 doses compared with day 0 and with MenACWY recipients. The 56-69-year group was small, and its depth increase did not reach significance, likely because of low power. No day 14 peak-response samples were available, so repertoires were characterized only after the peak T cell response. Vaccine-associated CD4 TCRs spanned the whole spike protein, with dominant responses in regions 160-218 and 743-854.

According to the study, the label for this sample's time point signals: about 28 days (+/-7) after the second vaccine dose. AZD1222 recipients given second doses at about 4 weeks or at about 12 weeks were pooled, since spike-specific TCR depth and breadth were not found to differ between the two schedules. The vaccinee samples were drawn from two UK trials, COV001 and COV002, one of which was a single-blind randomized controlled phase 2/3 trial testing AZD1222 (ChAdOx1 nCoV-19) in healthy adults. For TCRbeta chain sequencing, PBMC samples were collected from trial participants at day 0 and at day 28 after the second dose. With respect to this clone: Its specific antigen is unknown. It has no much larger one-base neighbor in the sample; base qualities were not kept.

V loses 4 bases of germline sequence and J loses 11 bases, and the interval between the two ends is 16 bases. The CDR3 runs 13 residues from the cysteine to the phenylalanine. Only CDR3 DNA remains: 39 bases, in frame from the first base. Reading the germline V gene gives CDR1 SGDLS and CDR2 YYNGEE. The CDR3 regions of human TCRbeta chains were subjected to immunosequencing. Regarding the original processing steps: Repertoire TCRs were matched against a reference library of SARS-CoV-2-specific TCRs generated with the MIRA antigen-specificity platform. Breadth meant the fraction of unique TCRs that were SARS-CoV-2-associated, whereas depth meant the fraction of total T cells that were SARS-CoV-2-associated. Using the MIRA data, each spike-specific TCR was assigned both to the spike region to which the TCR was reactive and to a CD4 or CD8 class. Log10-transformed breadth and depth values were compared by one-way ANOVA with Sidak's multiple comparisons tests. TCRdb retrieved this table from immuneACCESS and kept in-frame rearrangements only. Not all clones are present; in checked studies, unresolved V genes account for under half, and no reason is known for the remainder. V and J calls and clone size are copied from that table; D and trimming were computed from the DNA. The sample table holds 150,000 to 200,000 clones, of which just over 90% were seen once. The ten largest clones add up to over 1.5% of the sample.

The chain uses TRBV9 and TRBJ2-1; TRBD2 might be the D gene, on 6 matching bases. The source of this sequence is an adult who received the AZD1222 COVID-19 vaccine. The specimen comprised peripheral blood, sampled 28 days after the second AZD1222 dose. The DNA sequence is TGTGCCAGCAGCTATCGACTAGAAGAGAAGCAGTTCTTC. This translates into CASSYRLEEKQFF.